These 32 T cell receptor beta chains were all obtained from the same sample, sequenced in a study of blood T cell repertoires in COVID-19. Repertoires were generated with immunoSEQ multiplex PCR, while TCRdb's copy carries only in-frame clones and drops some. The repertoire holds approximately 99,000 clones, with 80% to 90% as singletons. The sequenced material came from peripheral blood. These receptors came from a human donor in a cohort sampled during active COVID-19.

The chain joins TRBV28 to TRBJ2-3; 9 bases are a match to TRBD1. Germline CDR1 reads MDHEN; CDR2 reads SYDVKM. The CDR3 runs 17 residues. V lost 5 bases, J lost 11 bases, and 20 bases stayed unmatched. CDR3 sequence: CASSLYRGPGPGLRQYF. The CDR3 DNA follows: TGTGCCAGCAGTCTGTACAGGGGGCCGGGCCCAGGGCTAAGGCAGTATTTT.

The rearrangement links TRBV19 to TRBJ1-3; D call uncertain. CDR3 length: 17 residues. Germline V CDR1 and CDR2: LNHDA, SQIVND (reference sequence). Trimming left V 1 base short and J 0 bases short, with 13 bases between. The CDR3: CASSIVEAGSSGNTIYF. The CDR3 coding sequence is TGTGCCAGTAGTATAGTTGAGGCCGGGAGCTCTGGAAACACCATATATTTT.

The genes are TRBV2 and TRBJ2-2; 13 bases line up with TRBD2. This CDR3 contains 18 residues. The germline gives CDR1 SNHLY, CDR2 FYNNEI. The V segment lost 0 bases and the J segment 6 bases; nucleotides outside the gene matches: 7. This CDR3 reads CASSEAQSTSGRPGELFF. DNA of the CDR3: TGTGCCAGCAGTGAAGCGCAGTCGACTAGCGGGAGGCCCGGGGAGCTGTTTTTT.

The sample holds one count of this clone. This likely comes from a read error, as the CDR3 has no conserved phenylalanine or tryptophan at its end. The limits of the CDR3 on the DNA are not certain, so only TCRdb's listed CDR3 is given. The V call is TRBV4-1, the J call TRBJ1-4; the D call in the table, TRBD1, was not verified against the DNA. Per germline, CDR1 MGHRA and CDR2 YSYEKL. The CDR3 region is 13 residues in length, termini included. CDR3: CASSPYPTGPTSY.

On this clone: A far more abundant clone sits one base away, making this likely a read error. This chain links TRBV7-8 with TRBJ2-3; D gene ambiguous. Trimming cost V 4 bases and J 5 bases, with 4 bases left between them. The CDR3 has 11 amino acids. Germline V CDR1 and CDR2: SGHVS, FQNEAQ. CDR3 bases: TGTGCCAGCAGCTCGAGAGATACGCAGTATTTT. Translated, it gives CASSSRDTQYF.

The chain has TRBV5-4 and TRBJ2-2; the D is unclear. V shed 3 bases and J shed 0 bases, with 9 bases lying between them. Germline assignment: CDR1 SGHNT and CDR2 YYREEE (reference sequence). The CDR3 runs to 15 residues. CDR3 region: CASSSNYANTGELFF. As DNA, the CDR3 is TGTGCCAGCAGCTCGAACTATGCGAACACCGGGGAGCTGTTTTTT.

The CDR3, as DNA: TGCGCCAGCAGAGAACAGGGGACTTCCTACGAGCAGTACTTC. It is translated as CASREQGTSYEQYF. This chain uses TRBV5-1 with TRBJ2-7; tentative D call: TRBD1 (7 bases). This CDR3 has 14 amino acids. V lost 5 bases and J lost 1, with 13 bases in between. In germline, CDR1 is SGHRS, CDR2 YFSETQ.

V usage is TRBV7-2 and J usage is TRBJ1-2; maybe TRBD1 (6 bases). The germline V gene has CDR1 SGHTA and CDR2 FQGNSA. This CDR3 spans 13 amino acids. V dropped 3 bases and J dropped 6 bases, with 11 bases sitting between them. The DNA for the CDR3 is TGTGCCAGCAGCTTTCAACAGGGAGATGGCTACACCTTC. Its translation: CASSFQQGDGYTF. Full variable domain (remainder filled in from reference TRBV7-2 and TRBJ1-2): GAGVSQSPSNKVTEKGKDVELRCDPISGHTALYWYRQSLGQGLEFLIYFQGNSAPDKSGLPSDRFSAERTGGSVSTLTIQRTQQEDSAVYLCASSFQQGDGYTFGSGTRLTVV.

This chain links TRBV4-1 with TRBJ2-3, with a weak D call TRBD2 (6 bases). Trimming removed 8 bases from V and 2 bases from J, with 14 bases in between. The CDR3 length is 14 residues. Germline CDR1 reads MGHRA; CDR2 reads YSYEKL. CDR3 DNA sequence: TGCGCCAGCGAGGGGCGGGATTCCACAGATACGCAGTATTTT. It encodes CASEGRDSTDTQYF.

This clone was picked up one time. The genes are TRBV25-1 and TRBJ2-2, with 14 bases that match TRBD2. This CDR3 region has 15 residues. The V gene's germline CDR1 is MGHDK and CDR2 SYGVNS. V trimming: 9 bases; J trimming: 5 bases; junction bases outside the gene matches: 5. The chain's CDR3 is CASHRTSGRTGELFF. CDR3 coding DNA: TGTGCCAGTCACAGGACTAGCGGGAGGACCGGGGAGCTGTTTTTT.

CDR3 loop: CASSQDSILHTDTQYF. CDR3 bases: TGTGCCAGCAGCCAAGATTCAATACTTCACACAGATACGCAGTATTTT. The chain links TRBV3-1 (or the pseudogene TRBV3-2) to TRBJ2-3; D not resolved. Trimming shortened V by 0 bases and J by 2 bases, and 12 bases separated the two germline ends. The germline V gene encodes CDR1 LGHDT and CDR2 YNNKEL (reference sequence). This CDR3 comprises 16 residues.

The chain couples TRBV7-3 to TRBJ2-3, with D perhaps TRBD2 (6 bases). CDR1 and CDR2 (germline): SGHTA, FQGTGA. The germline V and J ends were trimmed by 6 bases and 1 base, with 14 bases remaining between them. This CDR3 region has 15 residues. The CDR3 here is CASSTVWGGTDTQYF. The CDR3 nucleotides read TGTGCCAGCAGTACTGTGTGGGGGGGCACAGATACGCAGTATTTT. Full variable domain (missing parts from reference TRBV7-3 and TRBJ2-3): GAGVSQTPSNKVTEKGKYVELRCDPISGHTALYWYRQSLGQGPEFLIYFQGTGAADDSGLPNDRFFAVRPEGSVSTLKIQRTERGDSAVYLCASSTVWGGTDTQYFGPGTRLTVL.

CDR3 sequence reads: CASTDRFRDSVYGYTF. CDR3 DNA sequence: TGTGCCAGCACCGACAGATTCCGGGACAGTGTCTATGGCTACACCTTC. The chain is built from TRBV2 and TRBJ1-2, with 7 nucleotides matching TRBD1. V dropped 7 bases and J dropped 4; count of bases not matched to a gene: 15. The CDR3 loop spans 16 amino acids. From germline, CDR1 is SNHLY and CDR2 FYNNEI.

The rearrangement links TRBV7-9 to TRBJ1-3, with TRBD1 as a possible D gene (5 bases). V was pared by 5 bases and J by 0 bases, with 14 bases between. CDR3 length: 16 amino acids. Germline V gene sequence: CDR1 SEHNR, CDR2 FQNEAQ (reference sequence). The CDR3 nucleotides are TGTGCCAGCAGCCACACGACAGCCAGCTCTGGAAACACCATATATTTT. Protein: CASSHTTASSGNTIYF.

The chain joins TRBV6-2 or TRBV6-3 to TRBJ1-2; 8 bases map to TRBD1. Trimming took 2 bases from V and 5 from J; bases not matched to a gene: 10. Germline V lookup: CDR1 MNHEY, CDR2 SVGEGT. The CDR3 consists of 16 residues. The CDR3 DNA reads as TGTGCCAGCAGTTACCGGGGACAGGTCCCCTTATATGGCTACACCTTC. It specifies CASSYRGQVPLYGYTF.

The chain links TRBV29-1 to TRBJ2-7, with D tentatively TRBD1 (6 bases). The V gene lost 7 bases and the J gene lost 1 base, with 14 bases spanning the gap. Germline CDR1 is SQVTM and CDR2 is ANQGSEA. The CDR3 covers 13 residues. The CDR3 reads CSAQGTPSYEQYF. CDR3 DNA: TGCAGCGCACAGGGAACACCATCCTACGAGCAGTACTTC.

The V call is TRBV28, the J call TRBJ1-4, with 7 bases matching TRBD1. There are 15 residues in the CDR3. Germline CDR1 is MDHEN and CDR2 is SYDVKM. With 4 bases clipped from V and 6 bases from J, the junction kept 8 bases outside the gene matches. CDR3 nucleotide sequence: TGTGCCAGCAGTTCAACACAGGGGTGGCATGAAAAACTGTTTTTT. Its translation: CASSSTQGWHEKLFF.

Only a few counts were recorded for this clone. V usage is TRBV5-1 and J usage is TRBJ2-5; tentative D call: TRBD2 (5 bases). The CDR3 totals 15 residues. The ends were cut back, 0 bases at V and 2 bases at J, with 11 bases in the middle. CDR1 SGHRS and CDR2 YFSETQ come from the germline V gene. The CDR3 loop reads CASSLGGWAQETQYF. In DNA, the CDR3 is TGCGCCAGCAGCTTGGGAGGGTGGGCACAAGAGACCCAGTACTTC.

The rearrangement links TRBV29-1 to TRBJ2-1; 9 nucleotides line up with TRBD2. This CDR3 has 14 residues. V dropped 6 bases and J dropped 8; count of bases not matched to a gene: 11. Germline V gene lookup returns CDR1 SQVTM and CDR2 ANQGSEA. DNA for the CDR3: TGCAGCGTCTCGGGACTAGCAAAGGTCCATGAGCAGTTCTTC. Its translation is CSVSGLAKVHEQFF.

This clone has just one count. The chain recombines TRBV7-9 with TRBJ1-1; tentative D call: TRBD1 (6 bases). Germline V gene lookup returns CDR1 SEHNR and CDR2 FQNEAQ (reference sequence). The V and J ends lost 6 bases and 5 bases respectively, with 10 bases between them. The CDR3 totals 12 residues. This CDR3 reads CASSIGGTEAFF. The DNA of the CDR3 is TGTGCCAGCAGTATAGGGGGTACTGAAGCTTTCTTT.

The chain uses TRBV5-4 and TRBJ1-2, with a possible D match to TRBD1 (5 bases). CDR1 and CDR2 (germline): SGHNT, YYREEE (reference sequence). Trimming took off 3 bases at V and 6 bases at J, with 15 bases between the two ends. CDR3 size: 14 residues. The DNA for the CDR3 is TGTGCCAGCAGCTCTTGGGGGGATCTCAATGGCTACACCTTC. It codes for CASSSWGDLNGYTF.

DNA for the CDR3: TGCGCCAGCAGCTTGGTCCCCACACCCAATGAGCAGTTCTTC. Translating gives CASSLVPTPNEQFF. J is TRBJ2-1 and V is TRBV5-1, with D hard to call. The CDR3 extends over 14 amino acids. V lost 0 bases to trimming and J lost 6 bases, with 10 bases between them. The germline CDR1 and CDR2 sequences are SGHRS and YFSETQ.

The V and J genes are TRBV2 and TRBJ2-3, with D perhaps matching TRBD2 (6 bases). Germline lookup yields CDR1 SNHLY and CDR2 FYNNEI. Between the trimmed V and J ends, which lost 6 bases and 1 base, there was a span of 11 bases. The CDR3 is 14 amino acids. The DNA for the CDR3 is TGTGCCAGCAGACTAGCAATGGGCACAGATACGCAGTATTTT. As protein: CASRLAMGTDTQYF.

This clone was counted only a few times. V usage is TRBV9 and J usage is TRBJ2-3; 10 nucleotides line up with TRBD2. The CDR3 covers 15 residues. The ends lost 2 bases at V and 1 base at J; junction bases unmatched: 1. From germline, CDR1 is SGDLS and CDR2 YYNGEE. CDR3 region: CASSVGTSGTDTQYF. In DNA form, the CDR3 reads TGTGCCAGCAGCGTGGGGACTAGCGGCACAGATACGCAGTATTTT.

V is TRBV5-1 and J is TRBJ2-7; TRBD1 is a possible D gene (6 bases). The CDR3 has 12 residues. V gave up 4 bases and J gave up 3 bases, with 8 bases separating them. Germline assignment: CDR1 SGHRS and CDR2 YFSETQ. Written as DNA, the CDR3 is TGCGCCAGCAGCCAGGACAGCTACGAGCAGTACTTC. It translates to CASSQDSYEQYF. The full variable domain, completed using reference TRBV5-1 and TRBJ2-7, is KAGVTQTPRYLIKTRGQQVTLSCSPISGHRSVSWYQQTPGQGLQFLFEYFSETQRNKGNFPGRFSGRQFSNSRSEMNVSTLELGDSALYLCASSQDSYEQYFGPGTRLTVT.

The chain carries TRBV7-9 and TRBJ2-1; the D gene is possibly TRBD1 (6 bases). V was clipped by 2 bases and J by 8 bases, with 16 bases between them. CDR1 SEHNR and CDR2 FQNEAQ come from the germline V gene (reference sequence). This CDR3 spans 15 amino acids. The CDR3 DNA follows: TGTGCCAGCAGCTTATCTTGGACAGTAGAGGATGAGCAGTTCTTC. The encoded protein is CASSLSWTVEDEQFF.

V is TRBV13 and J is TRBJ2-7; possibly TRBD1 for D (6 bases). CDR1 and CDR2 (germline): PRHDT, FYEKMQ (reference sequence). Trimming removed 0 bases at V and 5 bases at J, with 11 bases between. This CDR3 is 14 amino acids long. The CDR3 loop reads CASSLGRAGDEQYF. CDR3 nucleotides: TGTGCCAGCAGCTTAGGGAGGGCAGGGGACGAGCAGTACTTC.

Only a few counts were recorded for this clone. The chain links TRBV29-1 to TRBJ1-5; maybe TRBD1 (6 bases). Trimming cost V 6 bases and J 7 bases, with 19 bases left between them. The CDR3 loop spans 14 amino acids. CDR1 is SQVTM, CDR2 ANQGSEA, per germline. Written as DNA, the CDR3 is TGCAGCGTCAACGAGGGGGGGCGGCGGCAGCCCCAGCATTTT. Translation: CSVNEGGRRQPQHF.

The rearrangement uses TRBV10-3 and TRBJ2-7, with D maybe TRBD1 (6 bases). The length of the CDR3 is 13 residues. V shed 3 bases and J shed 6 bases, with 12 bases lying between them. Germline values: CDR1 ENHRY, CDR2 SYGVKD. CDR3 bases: TGTGCCATCAGTGATCAGGACAGTTCCGAGCAGTACTTC. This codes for CAISDQDSSEQYF.

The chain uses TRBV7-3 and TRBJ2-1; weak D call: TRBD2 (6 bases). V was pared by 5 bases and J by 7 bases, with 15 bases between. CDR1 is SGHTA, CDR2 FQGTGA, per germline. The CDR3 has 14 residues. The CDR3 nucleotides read TGTGCCAGCAGCCGGAGGGGCGGTATAAATGAGCAGTTCTTC. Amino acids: CASSRRGGINEQFF.

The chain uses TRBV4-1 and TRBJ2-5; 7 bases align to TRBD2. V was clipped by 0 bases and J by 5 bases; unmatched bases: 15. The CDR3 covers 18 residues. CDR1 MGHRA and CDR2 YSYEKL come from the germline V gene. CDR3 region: CASSQEGGRGGVRETQYF. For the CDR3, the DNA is TGCGCCAGCAGCCAAGAAGGAGGGAGGGGCGGGGTTCGGGAGACCCAGTACTTC.

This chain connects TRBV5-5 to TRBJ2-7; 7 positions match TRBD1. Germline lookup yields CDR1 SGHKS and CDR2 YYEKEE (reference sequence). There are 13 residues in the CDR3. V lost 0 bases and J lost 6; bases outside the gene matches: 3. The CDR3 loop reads CASSLDPGGEQYF. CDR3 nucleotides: TGTGCCAGCAGCTTGGACCCAGGGGGCGAGCAGTACTTC.